This TCR beta chain was observed in a study of blood T cell repertoires in COVID-19. Study in general: T cells, B-cell-depleted T cells, or PBMCs supplied cDNA or gDNA.

Trimming pared 4 bases from V and 5 bases from J, leaving 20 bases between. CDR3 length: 16 residues. Germline V lookup: CDR1 LGHNA, CDR2 YSLEER. Participants in the exposed group had met a COVID-19 case in the 2 weeks before joining the study. Only in-frame clones appear in the TCRdb table, and some are missing; sequencing was by immunoSEQ multiplex PCR. Seen here are some 340,000 clones, roughly 90% observed once, and the top ten hold 3.9%. The receptor comes from a woman in her twenties or thirties who had been exposed to COVID-19. The chain is built from TRBV4-3 and TRBJ1-2; possible D gene TRBD1, 6 bases. The sequencing input was PBMCs or T cells enriched from blood (not recorded which). CDR3 residues: CASSPQTGSYLYGYTF. CDR3 coding DNA: TGCGCCAGCAGCCCCCAAACAGGGTCCTACCTTTATGGCTACACCTTC.